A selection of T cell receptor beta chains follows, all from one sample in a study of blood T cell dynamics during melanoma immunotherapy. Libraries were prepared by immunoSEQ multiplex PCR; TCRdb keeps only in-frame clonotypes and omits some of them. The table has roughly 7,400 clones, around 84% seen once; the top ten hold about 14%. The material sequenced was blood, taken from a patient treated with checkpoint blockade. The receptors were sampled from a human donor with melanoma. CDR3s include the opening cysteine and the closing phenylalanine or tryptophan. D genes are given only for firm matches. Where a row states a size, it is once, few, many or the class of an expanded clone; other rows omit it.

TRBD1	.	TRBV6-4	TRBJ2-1	TGTGCCAGCAGTCGTTTTTACTCAGGGGGCGAAAGCTCCTACAATGAGCAGTTCTTC	CASSRFYSGGESSYNEQFF
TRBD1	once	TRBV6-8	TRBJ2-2	TGTGCCAGTCGTACAGGGGTGAACACCGGGGAGCTGTTTTTT	CASRTGVNTGELFF
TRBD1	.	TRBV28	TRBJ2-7	TGTGCCAGCACCCCGGGACAGGCCTACGAGCAGTACTTC	CASTPGQAYEQYF
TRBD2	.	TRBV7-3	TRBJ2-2	TGTGCCAGCAGCCTCGGGACTAGTTCCGGGGAGCTGTTTTTT	CASSLGTSSGELFF
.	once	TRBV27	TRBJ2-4	TGTGCCAGCAGTTTAGGGGGGTCCGGAAACATTCAGTACTTC	CASSLGGSGNIQYF
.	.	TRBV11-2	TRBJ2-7	TGTGCCAGCAGCTTAGATCCCTGGACTCTCTACGAGCAGTACTTC	CASSLDPWTLYEQYF
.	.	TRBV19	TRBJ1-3	TGTGCCAGTAGTATAGTGGAGAGGACTGGCCGAAGAAACACCATATATTTT	CASSIVERTGRRNTIYF
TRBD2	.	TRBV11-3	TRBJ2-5	TGTGCCAGCAGCTTAGGCCCTAGCGGGGGGGCCTTTGAGACCCAGTACTTC	CASSLGPSGGAFETQYF
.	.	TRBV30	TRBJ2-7	TGTGCCTGGACAGGCAGTCCCCACGAGCAGTACTTC	CAWTGSPHEQYF
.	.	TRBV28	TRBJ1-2	TGTGCCAGCAGTCCGGGACGGTCTGACTATGGCTACACCTTC	CASSPGRSDYGYTF
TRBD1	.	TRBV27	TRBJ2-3	TGTGCCAGCAGTTTGACAGGGCCGGCAGATACGCAGTATTTT	CASSLTGPADTQYF
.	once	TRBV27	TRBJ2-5	TGTGCCAGCAGTTCCCCCTCCCAGGGACAAGAGACCCAGTACTTC	CASSSPSQGQETQYF
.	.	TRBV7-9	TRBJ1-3	TGTGCCAGCAGCTTGGGGGGCATCTCTGGAAACACCATATATTTT	CASSLGGISGNTIYF
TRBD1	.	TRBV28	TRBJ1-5	TGTGCCAGCGCTGACAGGGCGGGTCAGCCCCAGCATTTT	CASADRAGQPQHF
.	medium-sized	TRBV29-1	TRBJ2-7	TGCAGCGTTGAAGGGGAGTCCTACGAGCAGTACTTC	CSVEGESYEQYF
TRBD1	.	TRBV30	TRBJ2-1	TGTGCCTGGAGTGTACAGGGGCCACAGGGGCAGTTCTTC	CAWSVQGPQGQFF
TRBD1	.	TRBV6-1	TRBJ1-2	TGTGCCAGCAGTGAATTTGGGACAGGGGTGAGTGGCTACACCTTC	CASSEFGTGVSGYTF
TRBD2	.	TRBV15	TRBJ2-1	TGTGCCACCAGCAGGGGAGCGGGGGGGCAGAATGAGCAGTTCTTC	CATSRGAGGQNEQFF
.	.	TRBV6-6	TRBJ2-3	TGTGCCACTACCGGAGGGAGCACAGATACGCAGTATTTT	CATTGGSTDTQYF
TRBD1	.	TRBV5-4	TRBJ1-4	TGTGCCAGCAGCGAAGGTCTCGGACAGGGGACTAATGAAAAACTGTTTTTT	CASSEGLGQGTNEKLFF
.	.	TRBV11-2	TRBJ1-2	TGTGCCAGCAGCCCCCTACAGAGTAGCCTTAACTATGGCTACACCTTC	CASSPLQSSLNYGYTF
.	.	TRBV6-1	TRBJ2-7	TGTGCCAGCAGAACCTTTTACGAGCAGTACTTC	CASRTFYEQYF
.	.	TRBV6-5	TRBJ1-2	TGTGCCAGCAGCCAATCACGTCGGGTCCAAGGCTACACCTTC	CASSQSRRVQGYTF
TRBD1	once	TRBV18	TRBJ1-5	TGTGCCAGCTCATCCCGGGACAGGGATCAGCCCCAGCATTTT	CASSSRDRDQPQHF
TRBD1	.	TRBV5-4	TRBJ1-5	TGTGCCAGCAGCAAAACGGGGACAGGGAATAGCAATCAGCCCCAGCATTTT	CASSKTGTGNSNQPQHF
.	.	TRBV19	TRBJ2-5	TGTGCCAGTAGTATCAGGGTAGGGGAGACCCAGTACTTC	CASSIRVGETQYF
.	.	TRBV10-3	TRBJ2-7	TGTGCCATCAGTGAGTCGTTACTAGGGTCGACCGAGCAGTACTTC	CAISESLLGSTEQYF
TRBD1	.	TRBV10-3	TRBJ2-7	TGTGCCATCGGTACAGGGGACGACGAGCAGTACTTC	CAIGTGDDEQYF
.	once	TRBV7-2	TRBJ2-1	TGTGCCAGCAGCTCTGACAGGTTCCATGAGCAGTTCTTC	CASSSDRFHEQFF
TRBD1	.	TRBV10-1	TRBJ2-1	TGCGCCAGCAGTGACACCGGGACAGCCAATGAGCAGTTCTTC	CASSDTGTANEQFF
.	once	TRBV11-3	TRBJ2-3	TGTGCCAGCAGCCCCGGGCGGGGAGATACGCAGTATTTT	CASSPGRGDTQYF
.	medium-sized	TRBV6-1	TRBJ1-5	TGTGCCAGCAGTGAAGGGAGCCAGCCCCAGCATTTT	CASSEGSQPQHF
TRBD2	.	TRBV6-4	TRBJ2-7	TGTGCCAGCAGTGCTAGCGGGGGGGCCGGGTCCTACGAGCAGTACTTC	CASSASGGAGSYEQYF
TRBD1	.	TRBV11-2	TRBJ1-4	TGTGCCAGCAGCTTAGGTCGACAGGGGGCGACTAATGAAAAACTGTTTTTT	CASSLGRQGATNEKLFF
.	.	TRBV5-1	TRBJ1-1	TGCGCCAGCAGCTACTGGGACAAGAACACTGAAGCTTTCTTT	CASSYWDKNTEAFF
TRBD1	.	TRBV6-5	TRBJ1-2	TGTGCCAGCAGTTTATCACAGGGGTTCTATGGCTACACCTTC	CASSLSQGFYGYTF
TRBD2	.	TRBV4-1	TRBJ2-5	TGCGCCAGCAGCCAAGGACTAGCGGGGGGAATGATAGAGACCCAGTACTTC	CASSQGLAGGMIETQYF
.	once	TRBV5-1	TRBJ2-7	TGCGCCAGCAGCTTCAATAGTGGCGAGCAGTACTTC	CASSFNSGEQYF
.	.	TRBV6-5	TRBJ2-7	TGTGCCAGCAGTTACCGGGATTCACCCTCCTACGAGCAGTACTTC	CASSYRDSPSYEQYF
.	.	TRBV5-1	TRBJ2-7	TGCGCCAGCAGCCGTAGGGGGAACTACGAGCAGTACTTC	CASSRRGNYEQYF
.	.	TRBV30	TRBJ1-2	TGTGCCTGGACCTTTGACACGGGGGGCTACACCTTC	CAWTFDTGGYTF
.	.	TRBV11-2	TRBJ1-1	TGTGCCAGCAGCTTCGGGGGGAAGGGCACTGAAGCTTTCTTT	CASSFGGKGTEAFF
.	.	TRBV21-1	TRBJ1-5	TGTGCCAGCAGCTCCCGACACGACGGAGTTTATAGCAATCAGCCCCAGCATTTT	CASSSRHDGVYSNQPQHF
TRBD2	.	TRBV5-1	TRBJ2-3	TGCGCCAGCAGCTTGGCGCTAGCGGGGTACACAGATACGCAGTATTTT	CASSLALAGYTDTQYF
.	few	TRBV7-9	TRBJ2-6	TGTGCCAGCAGCTTAGCAGGGACTGGGGCCAACGTCCTGACTTTC	CASSLAGTGANVLTF
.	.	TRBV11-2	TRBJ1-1	TGTGCCAGCAGAACGGACGGTTGGATGAGAGCTTTCTTT	CASRTDGWMRAFF
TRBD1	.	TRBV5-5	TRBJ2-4	TGTGCCAGCAGCCGGGGGACAGGGGTAGACATTCAGTACTTC	CASSRGTGVDIQYF